Sequencing of this T cell receptor (beta chain) was carried out in a study of cytomegalovirus exposure and HLA in healthy donors. Whole-study results and caveats: Most sequenced TCRs were rare (though some public TCRs occurred in many donors).

The V and J ends lost 2 bases and 9 bases, in that order; junction bases with no gene match: 4. The V gene's germline CDR1 is MNHEY and CDR2 SVGAGI. The CDR3 has 15 amino acids. TCRdb's table, derived via immunoSEQ multiplex PCR, lists solely in-frame clones and lacks some. The table lists over 110,000 clones, about 86% of them singletons. In the case of this clone: Its cognate antigen is unknown.

V and J are TRBV6-5 and TRBJ1-6; 10 positions agree with TRBD1. Material for sequencing was PBMCs. This TCR came from a man aged 18-30 years in good health and CMV-seronegative. DNA of the CDR3: TGTGCCAGCAGTTACCAGACAGGGGGCTTTTCACCCCTCCACTTT. This gives the protein CASSYQTGGFSPLHF.